These 20 T cell receptor beta chains share one sample of origin, sequenced in a study of patients and donors after allogeneic stem cell transplantation. TCRdb independently ran MiXCR on the RT-PCR reads; one entry per CDR3 protein. Of approximately 160,000 distinct CDR3 sequences listed, 30% are singletons. Sequencing was done on a sample of blood, either unsorted or a sorted T cell fraction (not recorded which). The receptors were sampled from a human donor who was either an allogeneic HSCT recipient or a stem cell or donor lymphocyte infusion donor (not recorded which). It is not recorded whose cells these are; they may come from a transplant donor.

This clonotype was observed at least ten times. This chain uses TRBV10-3 with TRBJ1-3, with TRBD1 as a possible D gene (5 bases). This CDR3 is 17 amino acids long. The V and J ends lost 2 bases and 0 bases respectively, with 14 bases between them. Germline V gene data show CDR1 as ENHRY and CDR2 as SYGVKD. The CDR3 spells CAISEAIQASSGNTIYF. The CDR3 DNA follows: TGTGCCATCAGTGAGGCGATACAGGCAAGCTCTGGAAACACCATATATTTT.

The chain links TRBV5-1 to TRBJ1-1; D is possibly TRBD1 (5 bases). V was trimmed by 4 bases and J by 0 bases, leaving 13 bases between them. The germline CDR1 and CDR2 sequences are SGHRS and YFSETQ. The CDR3 totals 15 residues. As DNA, the CDR3 is TGCGCCAGCAGCCTTAGGGGTTCAATGAACACTGAAGCTTTCTTT. Translation: CASSLRGSMNTEAFF. The whole variable domain, remainder taken from reference TRBV5-1 and TRBJ1-1, is KAGVTQTPRYLIKTRGQQVTLSCSPISGHRSVSWYQQTPGQGLQFLFEYFSETQRNKGNFPGRFSGRQFSNSRSEMNVSTLELGDSALYLCASSLRGSMNTEAFFGQGTRLTVV.

The chain employs TRBV27 and TRBJ2-1; tentative D call: TRBD1 (7 bases). Germline CDR1 MNHEY, CDR2 SMNVEV (reference sequence). The CDR3 is 13 amino acids. Trimming shortened V by 9 bases and J by 6 bases, and 15 bases separated the two germline ends. The CDR3 bases are TGTGCCAGAGACCTTCAGGGGGGCAATGAGCAGTTCTTC. This translates into CARDLQGGNEQFF.

This clonotype has a count of ten or more. The chain combines TRBV28 with TRBJ1-1, with D unclear. This CDR3 contains 13 residues. V was shortened by 8 bases and J by 2 bases, with 12 bases between the two germline ends. Germline CDR1 MDHEN, CDR2 SYDVKM. As DNA, the CDR3 is TGTGCCAGCGGTTCCGGAGATAACACTGAAGCTTTCTTT. Protein product: CASGSGDNTEAFF.

This clonotype was picked up a small number of times. The chain is built from TRBV5-1 and TRBJ2-7, with D perhaps TRBD1 or TRBD2 (5 bases each). CDR1 is SGHRS, CDR2 YFSETQ, per germline. The CDR3 runs 16 residues. Trimming removed 0 bases at V and 0 bases at J, with 13 bases between. The CDR3 sequence is CASSLDLGTGSYEQYF. Here the CDR3 DNA reads TGCGCCAGCAGCTTGGATCTGGGGACGGGCTCCTACGAGCAGTACTTC.

The chain employs TRBV28 and TRBJ2-1, with D hard to call. Germline V gene sequence: CDR1 MDHEN, CDR2 SYDVKM. There are 12 residues in the CDR3. V was shortened by 3 bases and J by 7 bases, with 7 bases between the two germline ends. CDR3 amino acids: CASSFVANEQFF. The CDR3 DNA follows: TGTGCCAGCAGTTTTGTAGCAAATGAGCAGTTCTTC.

The chain uses TRBV29-1 and TRBJ2-4; D is undetermined. The CDR3 has 14 residues. Trimming removed 2 bases at V and 8 bases at J, with 16 bases between. Germline V CDR1 and CDR2: SQVTM, ANQGSEA. The CDR3 region is CSVEKPSGSHIQYF. The CDR3 nucleotides read TGCAGCGTTGAAAAGCCTTCGGGCAGCCACATTCAGTACTTC. Full variable domain (remainder filled in from reference TRBV29-1 and TRBJ2-4): SAVISQKPSRDICQRGTSLTIQCQVDSQVTMMFWYRQQPGQSLTLIATANQGSEATYESGFVIDKFPISRPNLTFSTLTVSNMSPEDSSIYLCSVEKPSGSHIQYFGAGTRLSVL.

This clonotype was seen a few times. The chain joins TRBV10-3 to TRBJ2-7, with TRBD1 matching 10 bases. This CDR3 region has 14 residues. Germline V CDR1 and CDR2: ENHRY, SYGVKD. J gave up 4 bases and V 3 bases, and 3 bases lay outside the gene matches. The CDR3 nucleotides are TGTGCCATCAGTGATGGGACAGGGGTGTACGAGCAGTACTTC. Translated, it gives CAISDGTGVYEQYF.

V usage is TRBV12-3 or TRBV12-4 and J usage is TRBJ2-3; perhaps D is TRBD1 or TRBD2 (6 bases each). Between the trimmed V and J ends, which lost 8 bases and 0 bases, there was a span of 18 bases. This CDR3 comprises 16 residues. Written as DNA, the CDR3 is TGTGCCAGCGGCCTGCCAGGGGACTCAAGCACAGATACGCAGTATTTT. It translates to CASGLPGDSSTDTQYF.

The CDR3 DNA reads as TGTGCCACCAGCTACGGGGGAGCCTACGAGCAGTACTTC. Translating it yields CATSYGGAYEQYF. V gene TRBV15 combines with J gene TRBJ2-7; weak D call: TRBD2 (6 bases). CDR3 length: 13 residues. Germline lookup yields CDR1 LNHNV and CDR2 YYDKDF (reference sequence). The V end was cut by 5 bases, the J end by 2 bases, with 10 bases between.

For the CDR3, the DNA is TGTGCCAGCTCACGGACAGGGGTTGGTGAAAAACTGTTTTTT. Its translation is CASSRTGVGEKLFF. The chain employs TRBV18 and TRBJ1-4; 9 nucleotides match TRBD1. There are 14 residues in the CDR3. Germline CDR1 and CDR2: KGHSH and LQKENI. The V segment lost 4 bases and the J segment 7 bases; nucleotides outside the gene matches: 4.

This clonotype was picked up a small number of times. The gene calls are TRBV12-5 and TRBJ2-1; tentative D call: TRBD2 (6 bases). CDR1 is LGHNT, CDR2 FRNRAP, per germline. The CDR3 totals 12 residues. The V gene lost 5 bases and the J gene lost 10 bases, with 12 bases spanning the gap. This CDR3 is CASGTAGYEQFF. The CDR3 nucleotides read TGTGCTAGTGGTACCGCGGGATACGAGCAGTTCTTC.

Many counts were recorded for this clonotype. This chain uses TRBV5-6 with TRBJ2-1, with D perhaps TRBD1 or TRBD2 (5 bases each). This CDR3 has 13 amino acids. Germline CDR1 SGHDT, CDR2 YYEEEE. The V and J ends lost 2 bases and 12 bases respectively, with 15 bases between them. Written as DNA, the CDR3 is TGTGCCAGCAGCTTTTGGGACCACCTACGGCAGTTCTTC. It translates to CASSFWDHLRQFF.

This clonotype was counted ten times or more. This rearrangement joins TRBV7-8 to TRBJ2-1; 8 nucleotides match TRBD2. The CDR3 runs 14 residues. The germline V gene encodes CDR1 SGHVS and CDR2 FQNEAQ. The V gene end was trimmed by 1 base and the J gene end by 9 bases; junction bases not matched to a gene: 5. The CDR3 reads CASSLVGTRGEQFF. The CDR3 coding sequence is TGTGCCAGCAGCTTAGTCGGGACTAGAGGTGAGCAGTTCTTC. Supplemented by reference TRBV7-8 and TRBJ2-1, the full variable domain reads GAGVSQSPRYKVAKRGQDVALRCDPISGHVSLFWYQQALGQGPEFLTYFQNEAQLDKSGLPSDRFFAERPEGSVSTLKIQRTQQEDSAVYLCASSLVGTRGEQFFGPGTRLTVL.

For the CDR3, the DNA is TGTGCCAGCAGCCAAGGCGGCAGGGTCTATGAGCAGTTCTTC. Its translation: CASSQGGRVYEQFF. The chain has TRBV3-1 and TRBJ2-1; tentative D call: TRBD1 (5 bases). The CDR3 extends over 14 amino acids. Trimming left V 1 base short and J 8 bases short, with 12 bases between. Germline V lookup: CDR1 LGHDT, CDR2 YNNKEL (reference sequence).

This clonotype showed up just a few times. The CDR3 nucleotides are TGTGCCAGTAGTATACACGGGATGAACACTGAAGCTTTCTTT. Protein product: CASSIHGMNTEAFF. This chain connects TRBV19 to TRBJ1-1; the D is unclear. CDR1 LNHDA and CDR2 SQIVND come from the germline V gene (reference sequence). There are 14 residues in the CDR3. V lost 2 bases and J 0 bases, leaving 7 bases between the germline ends. The variable domain in full, with the rest retrieved from reference TRBV19 and TRBJ1-1, is DGGITQSPKYLFRKEGQNVTLSCEQNLNHDAMYWYRQDPGQGLRLIYYSQIVNDFQKGDIAEGYSVSREKKESFPLTVTSAQKNPTAFYLCASSIHGMNTEAFFGQGTRLTVV.

This clonotype has more than one count but fewer than ten. The genes are TRBV7-3 and TRBJ2-1, with D uncertain. The CDR3 length is 12 residues. V lost 5 bases and J 9 bases, leaving 11 bases between the germline ends. Germline loops: CDR1 SGHTA, CDR2 FQGTGA. The CDR3 reads CASSPHGGEQFF. In DNA, the CDR3 is TGTGCCAGCAGCCCCCACGGTGGTGAGCAGTTCTTC. The variable domain in full, with the rest retrieved from reference TRBV7-3 and TRBJ2-1, is GAGVSQTPSNKVTEKGKYVELRCDPISGHTALYWYRQSLGQGPEFLIYFQGTGAADDSGLPNDRFFAVRPEGSVSTLKIQRTERGDSAVYLCASSPHGGEQFFGPGTRLTVL.

This clonotype was counted at least ten times. The chain employs TRBV15 and TRBJ1-2; tentative D call: TRBD1 (6 bases). V was cut by 3 bases and J by 7 bases, with 12 bases left in between. Germline loops: CDR1 LNHNV, CDR2 YYDKDF (reference sequence). The length of the CDR3 is 13 residues. The CDR3 is CATSRGGGLGYTF. As DNA, the CDR3 is TGTGCCACCAGCAGGGGCGGGGGGCTTGGCTACACCTTC.

This clonotype was counted ten times or more. The chain links TRBV7-8 to TRBJ1-5; 10 bases agree with TRBD1. This CDR3 has 15 residues. Losses at the gene ends were 5 bases for V and 6 bases for J; bases not matched to a gene: 7. CDR1 SGHVS and CDR2 FQNEAQ come from the germline V gene. The CDR3 region is CASSPRTGGGQPQHF. Here the CDR3 DNA reads TGTGCCAGCAGCCCCCGGACAGGGGGTGGTCAGCCCCAGCATTTT.

V gene TRBV24-1 combines with J gene TRBJ2-1, with no clear D. Germline values: CDR1 KGHDR, CDR2 SFDVKD. The CDR3 sequence is 13 residues long. V lost 5 bases and J 0 bases, leaving 4 bases between the germline ends. CDR3 DNA: TGTGCCACCAGTGCAACCTCCTACAATGAGCAGTTCTTC. Protein: CATSATSYNEQFF.